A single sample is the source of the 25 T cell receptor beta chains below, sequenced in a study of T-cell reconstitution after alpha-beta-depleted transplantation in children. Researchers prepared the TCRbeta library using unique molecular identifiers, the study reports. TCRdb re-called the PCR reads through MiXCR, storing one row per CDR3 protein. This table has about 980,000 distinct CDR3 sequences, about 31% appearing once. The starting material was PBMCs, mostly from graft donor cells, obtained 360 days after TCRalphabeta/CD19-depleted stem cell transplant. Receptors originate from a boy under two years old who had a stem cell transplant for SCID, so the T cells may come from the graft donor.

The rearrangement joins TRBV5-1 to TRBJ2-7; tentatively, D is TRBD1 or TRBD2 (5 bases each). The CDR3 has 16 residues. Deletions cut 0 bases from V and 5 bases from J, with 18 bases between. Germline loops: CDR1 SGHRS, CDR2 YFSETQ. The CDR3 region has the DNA TGCGCCAGCAGCTTGGAGGGTTCGGGACCCTGGAACGAGCAGTACTTC. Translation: CASSLEGSGPWNEQYF.

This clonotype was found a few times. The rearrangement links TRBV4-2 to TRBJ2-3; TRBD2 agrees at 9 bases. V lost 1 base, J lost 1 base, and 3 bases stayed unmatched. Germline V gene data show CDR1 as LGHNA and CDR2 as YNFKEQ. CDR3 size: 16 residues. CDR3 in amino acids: CASSQVASGGTDTQYF. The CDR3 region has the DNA TGTGCCAGCAGCCAAGTGGCTAGCGGGGGCACAGATACGCAGTATTTT.

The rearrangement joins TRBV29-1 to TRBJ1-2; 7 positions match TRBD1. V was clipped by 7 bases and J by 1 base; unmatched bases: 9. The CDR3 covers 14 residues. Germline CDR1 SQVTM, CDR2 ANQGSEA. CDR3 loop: CSARQGTLNYGYTF. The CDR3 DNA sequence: TGCAGCGCCCGACAGGGCACCCTTAACTATGGCTACACCTTC. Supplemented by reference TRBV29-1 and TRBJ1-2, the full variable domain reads SAVISQKPSRDICQRGTSLTIQCQVDSQVTMMFWYRQQPGQSLTLIATANQGSEATYESGFVIDKFPISRPNLTFSTLTVSNMSPEDSSIYLCSARQGTLNYGYTFGSGTRLTVV.

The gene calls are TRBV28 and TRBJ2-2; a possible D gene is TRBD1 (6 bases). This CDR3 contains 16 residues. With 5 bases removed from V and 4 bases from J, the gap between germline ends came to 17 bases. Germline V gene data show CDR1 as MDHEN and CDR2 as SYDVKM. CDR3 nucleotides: TGTGCCAGCAGTCCCCCGACAGGCGTAGGCACCGGGGAGCTGTTTTTT. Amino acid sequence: CASSPPTGVGTGELFF.

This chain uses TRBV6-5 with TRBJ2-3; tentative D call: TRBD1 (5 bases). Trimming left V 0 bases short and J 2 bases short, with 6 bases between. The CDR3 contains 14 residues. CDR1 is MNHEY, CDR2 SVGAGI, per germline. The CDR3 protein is CASSYSTATDTQYF. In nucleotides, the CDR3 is TGTGCCAGCAGTTACTCGACAGCCACAGATACGCAGTATTTT.

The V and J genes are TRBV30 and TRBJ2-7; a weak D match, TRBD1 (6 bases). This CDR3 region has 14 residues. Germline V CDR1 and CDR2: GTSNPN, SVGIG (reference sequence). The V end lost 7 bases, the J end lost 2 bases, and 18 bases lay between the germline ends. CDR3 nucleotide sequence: TGTGCCTTACAGTTCACAGGGCGTCCCTACGAGCAGTACTTC. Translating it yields CALQFTGRPYEQYF.

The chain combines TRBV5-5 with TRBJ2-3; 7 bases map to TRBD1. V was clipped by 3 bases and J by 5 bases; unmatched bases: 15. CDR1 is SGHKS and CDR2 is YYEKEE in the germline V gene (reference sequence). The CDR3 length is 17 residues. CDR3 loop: CASSSLRGQGEVDTQYF. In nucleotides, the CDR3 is TGTGCCAGCAGCTCCTTAAGGGGGCAGGGGGAAGTAGATACGCAGTATTTT. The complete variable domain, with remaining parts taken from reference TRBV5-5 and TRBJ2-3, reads DAGVTQSPTHLIKTRGQQVTLRCSPISGHKSVSWYQQVLGQGPQFIFQYYEKEERGRGNFPDRFSARQFPNYSSELNVNALLLGDSALYLCASSSLRGQGEVDTQYFGPGTRLTVL.

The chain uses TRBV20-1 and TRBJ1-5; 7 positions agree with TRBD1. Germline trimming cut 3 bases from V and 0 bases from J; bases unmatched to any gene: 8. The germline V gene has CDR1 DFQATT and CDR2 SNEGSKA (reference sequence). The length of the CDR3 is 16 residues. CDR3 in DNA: TGCAGTGCTAGTGTTAACAGGGGATATAGCAATCAGCCCCAGCATTTT. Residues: CSASVNRGYSNQPQHF.

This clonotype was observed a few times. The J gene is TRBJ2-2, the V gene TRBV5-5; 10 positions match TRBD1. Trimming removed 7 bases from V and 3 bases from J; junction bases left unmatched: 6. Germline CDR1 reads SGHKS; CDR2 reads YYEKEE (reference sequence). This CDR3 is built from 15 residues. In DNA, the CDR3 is TGTGCCAGCGGGCGGACAGGGGGTCACACCGGGGAGCTGTTTTTT. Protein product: CASGRTGGHTGELFF. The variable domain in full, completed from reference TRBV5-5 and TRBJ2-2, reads DAGVTQSPTHLIKTRGQQVTLRCSPISGHKSVSWYQQVLGQGPQFIFQYYEKEERGRGNFPDRFSARQFPNYSSELNVNALLLGDSALYLCASGRTGGHTGELFFGEGSRLTVL.

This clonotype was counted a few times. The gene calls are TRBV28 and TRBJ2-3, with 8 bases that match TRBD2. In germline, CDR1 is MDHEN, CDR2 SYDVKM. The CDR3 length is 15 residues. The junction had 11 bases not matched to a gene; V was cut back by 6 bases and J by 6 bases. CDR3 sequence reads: CASSHKRGHLDTQYF. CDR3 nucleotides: TGTGCCAGCAGCCATAAGCGGGGGCATCTGGATACGCAGTATTTT.

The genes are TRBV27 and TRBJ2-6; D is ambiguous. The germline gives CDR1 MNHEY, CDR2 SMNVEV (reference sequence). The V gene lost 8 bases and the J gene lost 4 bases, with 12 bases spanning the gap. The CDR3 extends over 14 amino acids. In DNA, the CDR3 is TGTGCCAGCCCTACTTCCGACGGGGCCAACGTCCTGACTTTC. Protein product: CASPTSDGANVLTF.

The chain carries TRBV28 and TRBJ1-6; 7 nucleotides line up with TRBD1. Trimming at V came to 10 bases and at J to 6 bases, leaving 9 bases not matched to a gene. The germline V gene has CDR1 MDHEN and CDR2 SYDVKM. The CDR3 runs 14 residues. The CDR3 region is CATYQGGSNSPLHF. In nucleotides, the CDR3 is TGTGCCACCTATCAAGGGGGCAGTAATTCACCCCTCCACTTT.

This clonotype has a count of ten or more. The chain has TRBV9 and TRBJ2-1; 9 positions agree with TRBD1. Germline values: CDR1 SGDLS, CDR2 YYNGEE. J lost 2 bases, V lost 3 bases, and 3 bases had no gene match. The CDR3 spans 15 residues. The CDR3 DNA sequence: TGTGCCAGCAGCGCCGGGACAGGGACCTACAATGAGCAGTTCTTC. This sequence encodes CASSAGTGTYNEQFF. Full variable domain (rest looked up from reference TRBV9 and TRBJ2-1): DSGVTQTPKHLITATGQRVTLRCSPRSGDLSVYWYQQSLDQGLQFLIQYYNGEERAKGNILERFSAQQFPDLHSELNLSSLELGDSALYFCASSAGTGTYNEQFFGPGTRLTVL.

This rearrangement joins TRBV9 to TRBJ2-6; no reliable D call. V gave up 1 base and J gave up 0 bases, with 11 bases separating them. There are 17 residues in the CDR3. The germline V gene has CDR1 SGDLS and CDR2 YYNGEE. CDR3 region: CASSVTAFNSGANVLTF. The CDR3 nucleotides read TGTGCCAGCAGCGTAACGGCATTTAACTCTGGGGCCAACGTCCTGACTTTC.

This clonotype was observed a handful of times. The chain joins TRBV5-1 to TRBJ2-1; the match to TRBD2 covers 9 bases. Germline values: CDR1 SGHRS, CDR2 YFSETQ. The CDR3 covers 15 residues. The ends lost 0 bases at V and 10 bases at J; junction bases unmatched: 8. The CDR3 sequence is CASSLGASGVDEQFF. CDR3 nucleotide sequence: TGCGCCAGCAGCTTGGGGGCTAGCGGGGTCGACGAGCAGTTCTTC.

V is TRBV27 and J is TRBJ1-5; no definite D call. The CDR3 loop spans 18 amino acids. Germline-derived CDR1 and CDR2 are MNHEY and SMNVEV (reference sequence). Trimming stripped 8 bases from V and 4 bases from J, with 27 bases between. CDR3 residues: CASPKLVVKIGTNQPQHF. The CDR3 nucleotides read TGTGCCAGCCCGAAACTAGTTGTCAAGATCGGAACAAATCAGCCCCAGCATTTT.

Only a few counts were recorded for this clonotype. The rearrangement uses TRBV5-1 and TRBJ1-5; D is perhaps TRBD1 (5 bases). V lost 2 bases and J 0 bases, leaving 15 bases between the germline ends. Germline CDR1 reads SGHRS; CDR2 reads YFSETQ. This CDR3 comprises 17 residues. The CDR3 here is CASSFDSHRDSNQPQHF. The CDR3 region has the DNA TGCGCCAGCAGCTTTGACAGCCATAGGGATAGCAATCAGCCCCAGCATTTT.

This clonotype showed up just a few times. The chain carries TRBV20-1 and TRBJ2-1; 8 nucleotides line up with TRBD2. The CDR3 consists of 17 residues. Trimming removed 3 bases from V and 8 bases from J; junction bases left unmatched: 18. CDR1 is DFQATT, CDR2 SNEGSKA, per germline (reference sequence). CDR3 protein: CSASPIGGGPGNHEQFF. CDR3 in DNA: TGCAGTGCTAGCCCGATCGGCGGGGGGCCGGGGAACCATGAGCAGTTCTTC.

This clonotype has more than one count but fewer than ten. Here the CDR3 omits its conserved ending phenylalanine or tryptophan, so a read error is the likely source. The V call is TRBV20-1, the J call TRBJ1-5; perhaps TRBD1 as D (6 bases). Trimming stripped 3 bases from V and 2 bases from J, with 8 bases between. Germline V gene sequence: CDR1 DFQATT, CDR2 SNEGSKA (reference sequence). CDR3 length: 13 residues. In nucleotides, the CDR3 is TGCAGTGCTAGTGCAGGGGGCAATCAGCCCCAGCATTCT. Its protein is CSASAGGNQPQHS.

The CDR3 sequence is CASSQEGGTGPHEQYF. DNA of the CDR3: TGTGCCAGCAGCCAGGAGGGCGGGACAGGTCCCCACGAGCAGTACTTC. J is TRBJ2-7 and V is TRBV11-2, with 8 bases fitting TRBD1. This CDR3 contains 16 residues. V was pared by 5 bases and J by 5 bases, with 14 bases of the junction left unmatched. Germline lookup yields CDR1 SGHAT and CDR2 FQNNGV.

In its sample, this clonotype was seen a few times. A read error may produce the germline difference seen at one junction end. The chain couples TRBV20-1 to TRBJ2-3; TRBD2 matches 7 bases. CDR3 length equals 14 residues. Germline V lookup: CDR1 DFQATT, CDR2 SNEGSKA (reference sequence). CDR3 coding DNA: TGCAGTGCTAGACCTGCGACTAGCAGAGATACGCAGTATTTT. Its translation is CSARPATSRDTQYF.

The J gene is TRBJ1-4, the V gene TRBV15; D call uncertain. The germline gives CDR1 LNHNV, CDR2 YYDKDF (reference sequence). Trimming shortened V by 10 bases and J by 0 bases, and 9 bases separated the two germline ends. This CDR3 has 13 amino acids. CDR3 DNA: TGTGCCATCCCGGCTTCAACTAATGAAAAACTGTTTTTT. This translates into CAIPASTNEKLFF.

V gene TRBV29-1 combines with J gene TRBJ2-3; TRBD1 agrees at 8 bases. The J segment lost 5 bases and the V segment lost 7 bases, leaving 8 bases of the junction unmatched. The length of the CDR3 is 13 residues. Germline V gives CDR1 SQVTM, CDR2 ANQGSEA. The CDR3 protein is CSGQGAQGDTQYF. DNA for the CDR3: TGCAGCGGGCAGGGGGCGCAGGGAGATACGCAGTATTTT.

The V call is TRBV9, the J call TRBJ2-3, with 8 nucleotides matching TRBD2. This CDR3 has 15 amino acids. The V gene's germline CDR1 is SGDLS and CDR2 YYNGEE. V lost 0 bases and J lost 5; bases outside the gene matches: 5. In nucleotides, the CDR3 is TGTGCCAGCAGCGTAGTTAGCGGGATTGGAGATACGCAGTATTTT. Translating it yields CASSVVSGIGDTQYF.

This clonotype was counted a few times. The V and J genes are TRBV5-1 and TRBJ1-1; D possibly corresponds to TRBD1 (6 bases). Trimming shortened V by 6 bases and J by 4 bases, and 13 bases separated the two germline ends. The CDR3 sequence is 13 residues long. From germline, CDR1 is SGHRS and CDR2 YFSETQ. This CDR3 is CASNLQGSTEAFF. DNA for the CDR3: TGCGCCAGCAACCTACAGGGTAGCACTGAAGCTTTCTTT.